One TCR beta chain is described in this entry. The data were obtained in a study of technical replicates of blood from a handful of donors. Data came from immunoSEQ multiplex PCR; TCRdb stores just in-frame clones and leaves some out. This table holds around 90,000 clones, 94% found once. V was pared by 3 bases and J by 4 bases, with 10 bases between. CDR3 length equals 13 residues. The germline CDR1 and CDR2 sequences are SGHAT and FQNNGV. This sequence joins TRBV11-2 and TRBJ2-7; D uncertain. This clonotype was sampled from a human donor in good health. Source material: T cells isolated from PBMCs. The CDR3 bases are TGTGCCAGCAGCTTGGCCACAGAGTACGAGCAGTACTTC. Encoded protein: CASSLATEYEQYF.